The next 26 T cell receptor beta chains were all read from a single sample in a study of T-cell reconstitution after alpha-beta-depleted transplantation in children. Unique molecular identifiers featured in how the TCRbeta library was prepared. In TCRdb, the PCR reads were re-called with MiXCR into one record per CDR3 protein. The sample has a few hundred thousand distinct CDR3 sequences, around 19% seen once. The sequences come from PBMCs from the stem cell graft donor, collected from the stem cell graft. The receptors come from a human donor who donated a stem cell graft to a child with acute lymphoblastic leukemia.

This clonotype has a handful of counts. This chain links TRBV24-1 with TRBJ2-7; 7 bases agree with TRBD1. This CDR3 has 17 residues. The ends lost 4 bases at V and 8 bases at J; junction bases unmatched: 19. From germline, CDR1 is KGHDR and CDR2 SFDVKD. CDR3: CATSDPRGDSARLQQYF. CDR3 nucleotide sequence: TGTGCCACCAGTGACCCACGTGGGGACAGCGCCCGGCTGCAGCAGTACTTC.

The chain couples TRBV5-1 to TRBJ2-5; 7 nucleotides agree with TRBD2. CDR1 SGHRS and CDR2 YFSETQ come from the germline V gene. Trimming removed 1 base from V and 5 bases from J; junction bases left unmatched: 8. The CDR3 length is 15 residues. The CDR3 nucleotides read TGCGCCAGCAGCTTGACCGGCGGGAGCACGGAGACCCAGTACTTC. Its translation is CASSLTGGSTETQYF.

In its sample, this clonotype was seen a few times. The CDR3 coding sequence is TGCAGCGTTGAAGATCGAAGGACTGAAGCTTTCTTT. Residues: CSVEDRRTEAFF. The chain recombines TRBV29-1 with TRBJ1-1, with unresolved D. Germline CDR1 SQVTM, CDR2 ANQGSEA. Deletions cut 0 bases from V and 5 bases from J, with 7 bases between. This CDR3 spans 12 amino acids.

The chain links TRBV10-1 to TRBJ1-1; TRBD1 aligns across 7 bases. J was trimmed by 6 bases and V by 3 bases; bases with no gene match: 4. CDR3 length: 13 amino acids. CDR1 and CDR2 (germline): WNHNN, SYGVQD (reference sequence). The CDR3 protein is CASSDRGYPEAFF. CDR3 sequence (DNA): TGCGCCAGCAGTGACAGGGGGTACCCTGAAGCTTTCTTT.

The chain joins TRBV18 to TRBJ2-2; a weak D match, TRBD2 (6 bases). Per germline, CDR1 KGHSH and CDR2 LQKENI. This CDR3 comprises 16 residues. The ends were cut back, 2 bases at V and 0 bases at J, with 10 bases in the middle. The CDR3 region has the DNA TGTGCCAGCTCACCATTACTAGCAACGAACACCGGGGAGCTGTTTTTT. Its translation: CASSPLLATNTGELFF.

The CDR3 here is CASVPRLQGAIGYTF. The CDR3 bases are TGTGCCAGCGTACCTCGGCTACAGGGGGCTATCGGCTACACCTTC. V gene TRBV6-1 combines with J gene TRBJ1-2; 9 bases are shared with TRBD1. This CDR3 is 15 amino acids long. Germline lookup yields CDR1 MNHNS and CDR2 SASEGT. Trimming cost V 8 bases and J 8 bases; bases outside gene matches: 15.

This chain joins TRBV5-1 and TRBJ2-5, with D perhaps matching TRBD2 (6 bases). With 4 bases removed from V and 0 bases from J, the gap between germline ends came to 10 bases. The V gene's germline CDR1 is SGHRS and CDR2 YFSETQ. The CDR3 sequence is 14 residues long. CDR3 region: CASSPEGNQETQYF. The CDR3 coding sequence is TGCGCCAGCAGCCCGGAGGGCAACCAAGAGACCCAGTACTTC. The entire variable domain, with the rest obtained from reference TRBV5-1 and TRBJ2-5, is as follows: KAGVTQTPRYLIKTRGQQVTLSCSPISGHRSVSWYQQTPGQGLQFLFEYFSETQRNKGNFPGRFSGRQFSNSRSEMNVSTLELGDSALYLCASSPEGNQETQYFGPGTRLLVL.

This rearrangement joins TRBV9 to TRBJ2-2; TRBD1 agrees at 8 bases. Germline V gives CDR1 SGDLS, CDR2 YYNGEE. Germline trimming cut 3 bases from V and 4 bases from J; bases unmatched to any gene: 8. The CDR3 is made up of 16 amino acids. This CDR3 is CASSATGVAGTGELFF. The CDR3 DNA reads TGTGCCAGCAGCGCGACAGGGGTGGCGGGCACCGGGGAGCTGTTTTTT.

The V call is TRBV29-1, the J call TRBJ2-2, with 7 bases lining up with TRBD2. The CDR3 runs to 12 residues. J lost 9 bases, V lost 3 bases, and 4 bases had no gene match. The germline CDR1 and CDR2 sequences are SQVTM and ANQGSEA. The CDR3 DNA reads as TGCAGCGTTGACGGGGGGACCTGGGAGCTGTTTTTT. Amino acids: CSVDGGTWELFF.

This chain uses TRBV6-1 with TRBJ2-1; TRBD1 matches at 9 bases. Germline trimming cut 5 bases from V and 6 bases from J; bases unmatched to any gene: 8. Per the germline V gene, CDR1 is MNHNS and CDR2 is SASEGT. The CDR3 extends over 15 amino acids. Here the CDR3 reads CASSMGQGLVNEQFF. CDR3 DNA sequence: TGTGCCAGCAGTATGGGACAGGGCTTAGTCAATGAGCAGTTCTTC.

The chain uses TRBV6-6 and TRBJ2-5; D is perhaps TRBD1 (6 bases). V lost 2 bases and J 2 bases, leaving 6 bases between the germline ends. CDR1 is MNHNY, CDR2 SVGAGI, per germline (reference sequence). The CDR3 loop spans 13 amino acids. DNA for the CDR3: TGTGCCAGCAGTTACGGGACACAAGAGACCCAGTACTTC. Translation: CASSYGTQETQYF.

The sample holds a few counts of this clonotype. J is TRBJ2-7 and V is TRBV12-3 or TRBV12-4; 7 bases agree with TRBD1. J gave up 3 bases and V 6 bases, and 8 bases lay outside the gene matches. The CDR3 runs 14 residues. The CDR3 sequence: CASSSGQFSYEQYF. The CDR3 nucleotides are TGTGCCAGCAGCTCGGGACAGTTTAGCTACGAGCAGTACTTC.

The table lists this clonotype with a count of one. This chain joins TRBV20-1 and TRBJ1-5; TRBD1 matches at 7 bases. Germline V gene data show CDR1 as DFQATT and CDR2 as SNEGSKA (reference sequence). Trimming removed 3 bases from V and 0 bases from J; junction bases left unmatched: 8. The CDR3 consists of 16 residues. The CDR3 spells CSASQGQMYSNQPQHF. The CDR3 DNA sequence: TGCAGTGCTAGCCAGGGACAGATGTATAGCAATCAGCCCCAGCATTTT.

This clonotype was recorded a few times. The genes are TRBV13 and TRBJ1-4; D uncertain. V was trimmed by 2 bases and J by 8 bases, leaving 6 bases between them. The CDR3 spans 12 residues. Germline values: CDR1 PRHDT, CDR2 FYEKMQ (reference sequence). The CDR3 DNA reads TGTGCCAGCAGCTTATACCGGGAAAAACTGTTTTTT. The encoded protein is CASSLYREKLFF. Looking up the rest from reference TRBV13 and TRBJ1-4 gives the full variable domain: AAGVIQSPRHLIKEKRETATLKCYPIPRHDTVYWYQQGPGQDPQFLISFYEKMQSDKGSIPDRFSAQQFSDYHSELNMSSLELGDSALYFCASSLYREKLFFGSGTQLSVL.

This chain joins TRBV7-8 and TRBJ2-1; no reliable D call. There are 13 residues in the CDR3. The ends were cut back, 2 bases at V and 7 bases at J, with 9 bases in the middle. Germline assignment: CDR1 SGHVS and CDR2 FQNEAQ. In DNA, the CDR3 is TGTGCCAGCAGCTTAAGGGTGGTTAATGAGCAGTTCTTC. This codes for CASSLRVVNEQFF.

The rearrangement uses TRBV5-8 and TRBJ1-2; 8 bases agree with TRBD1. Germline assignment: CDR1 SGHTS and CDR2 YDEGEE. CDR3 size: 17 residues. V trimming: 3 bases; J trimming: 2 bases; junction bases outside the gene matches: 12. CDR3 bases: TGTGCCAGCAGCTCATACAGGGGGACAAACCAGAACTATGGCTACACCTTC. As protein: CASSSYRGTNQNYGYTF.

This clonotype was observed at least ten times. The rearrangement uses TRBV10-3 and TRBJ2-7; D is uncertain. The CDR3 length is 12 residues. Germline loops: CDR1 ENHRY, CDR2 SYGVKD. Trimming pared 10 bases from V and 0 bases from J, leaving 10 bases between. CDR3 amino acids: CATGLSSYEQYF. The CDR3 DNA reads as TGTGCCACGGGCTTAAGCTCCTACGAGCAGTACTTC.

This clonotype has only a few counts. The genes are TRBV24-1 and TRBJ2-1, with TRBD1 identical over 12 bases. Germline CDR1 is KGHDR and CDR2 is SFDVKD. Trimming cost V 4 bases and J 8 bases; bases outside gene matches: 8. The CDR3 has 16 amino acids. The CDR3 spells CATSDPGTGGFDEQFF. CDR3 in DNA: TGTGCCACCAGTGACCCTGGGACAGGGGGCTTCGATGAGCAGTTCTTC.

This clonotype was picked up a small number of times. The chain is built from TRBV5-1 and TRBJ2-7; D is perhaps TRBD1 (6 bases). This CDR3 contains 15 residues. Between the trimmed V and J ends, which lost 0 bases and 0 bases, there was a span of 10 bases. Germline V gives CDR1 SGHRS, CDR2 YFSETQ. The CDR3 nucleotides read TGCGCCAGCAGCTTGGGACAGGCAAACTCCTACGAGCAGTACTTC. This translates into CASSLGQANSYEQYF.

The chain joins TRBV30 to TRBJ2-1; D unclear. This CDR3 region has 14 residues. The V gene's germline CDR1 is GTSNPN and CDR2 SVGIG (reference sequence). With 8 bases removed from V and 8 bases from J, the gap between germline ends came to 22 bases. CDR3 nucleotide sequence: TGTGCCGGACGAATTTGGCAGTCGGCGGATGAGCAGTTCTTC. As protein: CAGRIWQSADEQFF.

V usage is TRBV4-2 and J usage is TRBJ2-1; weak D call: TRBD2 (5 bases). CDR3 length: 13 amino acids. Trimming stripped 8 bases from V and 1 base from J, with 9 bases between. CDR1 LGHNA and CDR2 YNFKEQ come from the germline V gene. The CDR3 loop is CASARGSYNEQFF. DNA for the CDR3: TGTGCCAGCGCCCGGGGATCCTACAATGAGCAGTTCTTC.

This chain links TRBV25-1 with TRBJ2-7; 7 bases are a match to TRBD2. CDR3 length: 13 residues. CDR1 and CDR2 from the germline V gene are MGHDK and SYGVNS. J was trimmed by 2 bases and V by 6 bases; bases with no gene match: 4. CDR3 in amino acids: CASREGGTYEQYF. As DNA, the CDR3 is TGTGCCAGCAGAGAGGGAGGGACCTACGAGCAGTACTTC.

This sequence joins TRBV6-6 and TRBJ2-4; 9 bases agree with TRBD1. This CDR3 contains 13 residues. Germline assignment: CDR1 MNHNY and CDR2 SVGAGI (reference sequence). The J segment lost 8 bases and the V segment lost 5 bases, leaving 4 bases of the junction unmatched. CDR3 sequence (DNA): TGTGCCAGCAGTCGACAGGGGGGGGACATTCAGTACTTC. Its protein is CASSRQGGDIQYF.

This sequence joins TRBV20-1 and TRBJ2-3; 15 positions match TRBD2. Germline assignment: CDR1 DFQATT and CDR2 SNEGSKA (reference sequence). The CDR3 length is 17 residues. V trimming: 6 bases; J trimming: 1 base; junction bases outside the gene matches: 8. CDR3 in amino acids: CSAAGTSGRRGTDTQYF. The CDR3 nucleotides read TGCAGTGCAGCCGGGACTAGCGGGAGGAGGGGCACAGATACGCAGTATTTT.

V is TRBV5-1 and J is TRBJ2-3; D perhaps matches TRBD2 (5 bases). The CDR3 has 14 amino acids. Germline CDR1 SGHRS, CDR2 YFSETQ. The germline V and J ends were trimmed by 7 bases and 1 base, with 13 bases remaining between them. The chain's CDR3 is CASGRTARTDTQYF. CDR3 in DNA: TGCGCCAGCGGCAGGACTGCCCGCACAGATACGCAGTATTTT. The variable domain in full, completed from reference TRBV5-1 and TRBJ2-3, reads KAGVTQTPRYLIKTRGQQVTLSCSPISGHRSVSWYQQTPGQGLQFLFEYFSETQRNKGNFPGRFSGRQFSNSRSEMNVSTLELGDSALYLCASGRTARTDTQYFGPGTRLTVL.

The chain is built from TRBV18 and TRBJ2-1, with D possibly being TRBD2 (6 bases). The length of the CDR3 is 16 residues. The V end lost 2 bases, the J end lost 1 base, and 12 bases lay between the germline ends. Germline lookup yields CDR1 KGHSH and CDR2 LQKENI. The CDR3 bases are TGTGCCAGCTCACCAGATAGCGGCATATCCTACAATGAGCAGTTCTTC. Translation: CASSPDSGISYNEQFF.